Described below is a single TCR beta chain sequence and its context. The CDR3 spans 17 residues. Trimming removed 0 bases from V and 0 bases from J, with 17 bases in between. Germline loops: CDR1 SQVTM, CDR2 ANQGSEA. This entry is derived from a study of blood T cell repertoires in COVID-19. Across the whole study: Both acute and convalescent COVID-19 samples were obtained from the United States, Italy and Spain. The analysed material was cDNA or gDNA that came from T cells, B-cell-depleted T cells, or PBMCs.

In the authors' workflow: Reference gene primer amplification in the assay estimated nucleated cell counts. The method was immunoSEQ multiplex PCR; TCRdb's version includes in-frame clones alone and lacks a portion of them. That table is the source of V, J and clone size, and D and trimming were worked out from the DNA. The sample yields fewer than 300,000 clones, approximately 90% seen once. Seattle patients were enrolled while actively infected and followed longitudinally. This receptor was identified in a woman aged 50 to 60 with COVID-19, enrolled during active disease. Material: peripheral blood. The chain uses TRBV29-1 and TRBJ1-1, with a tentative D call TRBD1 (6 bases). CDR3 nucleotide sequence: TGCAGCGTTGAAGATGTGGGGGACACGGGTATGAACACTGAAGCTTTCTTT. Its protein is CSVEDVGDTGMNTEAFF.